This TCR beta chain was retrieved from a study of T cells in Graves' hyperthyroidism and ophthalmopathy. V was cut by 4 bases and J by 1 base, with 11 bases left in between. The CDR3 covers 15 residues. Germline lookup yields CDR1 SQVTM and CDR2 ANQGSEA. TCR beta CDR3 regions were amplified from RNA. Initially, a first-round RT-PCR of the TCR CDR3 employed the HTBI primer set. TCRdb used MiXCR to reprocess the multiplex PCR reads, holding one entry per CDR3 protein. The table has 600,000 to 650,000 distinct CDR3 sequences, around 15% seen once. The rearrangement uses TRBV29-1 and TRBJ2-6, with a weak D call TRBD2 (5 bases). The specimen sequenced was blood. This sequence was found in a woman in her twenties or thirties with Graves' hyperthyroidism. The DNA of the CDR3 is TGCAGCGTTGCGCGGGTTCCTTCTGGGGCCAACGTCCTGACTTTC. Its translation is CSVARVPSGANVLTF. The whole variable domain, filled in from reference TRBV29-1 and TRBJ2-6, reads SAVISQKPSRDICQRGTSLTIQCQVDSQVTMMFWYRQQPGQSLTLIATANQGSEATYESGFVIDKFPISRPNLTFSTLTVSNMSPEDSSIYLCSVARVPSGANVLTFGAGSRLTVL.